This TCR beta chain was observed in a study of OX40 agonist ivuxolimab in advanced cancers. As for the study more broadly: Ivuxolimab was a fully human IgG2 agonistic monoclonal antibody targeting the costimulatory receptor OX40 (CD134). The point of sequencing TCRbeta in the periphery was to test whether ivuxolimab changed TCR sequence diversity and drove clonal T-cell expansion. Patients were allowed to have had prior anti-PD-1, anti-PD-L1 or anti-CTLA-4 therapy, and around two fifths of the dose-escalation patients had been treated with checkpoint inhibitors. In the dose-escalation cohort, 75% to 90% of patients were male, and the mean age was 60 years with a range of about 20 to 79. Of the approximately 53 patients in dose escalation, around 20 had hepatocellular carcinoma, some 15 had melanoma, 9 had renal cell carcinoma and 9 had head and neck cancer. Partial responses occurred in three dose-escalation patients, of whom one had hepatocellular carcinoma and two had cutaneous melanoma. Intravenous ivuxolimab was administered to patients every 2 weeks at six dose levels: 0.01, 0.1, 0.3, 1.5, 3 and 10 mg/kg. The monotherapy dose-escalation portion (N of about 47 patients) of the phase I ivuxolimab trial is reported in the paper.

To sequence the TCRbeta CDR3 region, genomic DNA was isolated from the sorted cells. The immunoSEQ Assay was used for sequencing of TCRbeta CDR3 regions. In its TCRdb copy, this immuneACCESS table keeps in-frame sequences only and misses some clones. Where compared with another copy, unresolved V genes explain less than half of these, and the others have no known cause. The sample has 95,000 to 150,000 clones on record, roughly 92% of them singletons. The ten largest clonotypes hold more than 0.7% of the sample. Patients with a history of autoimmune disease or receiving systemic immunosuppression were excluded from the trial. Peripheral blood for TCR sequencing was collected from all dose cohorts at baseline, on cycle 4 day 1, and on cycle 7 day 1. Samples were obtained from an open-label, multicenter, first-in-human phase I dose-escalation trial of ivuxolimab. Adults with locally advanced or metastatic head and neck squamous cell, hepatocellular, melanoma or renal cell carcinoma were enrolled in the trial. Before TCR sequencing, CD4+ and CD8+ T cells were separately sorted from peripheral blood.

Results and caveats for the whole study, not just this receptor: Low levels of normalized T-cell clonal expansion were also shown by some nonresponding patients. At doses from 0.1 to 3.0 mg/kg, clonal expansion was seen in both CD4+ and CD8+ blood T cells between baseline and week 6. The antigen specificity of the clonally expanded peripheral T cells was not determined. After ivuxolimab, expanded clones were on average more numerous among CD8+ T cells than among CD4+ T cells. Partial responders in the 0.1-3.0 mg/kg groups had among the lowest normalized peripheral clonal expansion, especially among CD8+ T cells.

There are 11 amino acids in the CDR3, from cysteine to phenylalanine inclusive. The sequence is cut down to CDR3 DNA, 33 bases in frame from base 1. CDR1 and CDR2 (DFQATT, SNEGSKA) derive from the germline V gene (reference sequence). Between the V and J ends, shortened by 3 bases and 4 bases respectively, the junction contains 6 bases. As regards this clone: The specificity of this receptor is unknown. Base qualities are missing; no much larger clone stands one base away.

Rearrangement joined TRBV20-1 to TRBJ1-2, and possibly TRBD1, on 5 matching bases. The sequencing here drew on CD4+ or CD8+ T cells sorted from blood, taken in a trial of the OX40 agonist ivuxolimab. The source of this sequence is an adult with an advanced solid tumor such as melanoma, head and neck, liver or kidney cancer. The CDR3 protein is CSASRAYGYTF. The bases read TGCAGTGCTAGCAGGGCCTATGGCTACACCTTC.